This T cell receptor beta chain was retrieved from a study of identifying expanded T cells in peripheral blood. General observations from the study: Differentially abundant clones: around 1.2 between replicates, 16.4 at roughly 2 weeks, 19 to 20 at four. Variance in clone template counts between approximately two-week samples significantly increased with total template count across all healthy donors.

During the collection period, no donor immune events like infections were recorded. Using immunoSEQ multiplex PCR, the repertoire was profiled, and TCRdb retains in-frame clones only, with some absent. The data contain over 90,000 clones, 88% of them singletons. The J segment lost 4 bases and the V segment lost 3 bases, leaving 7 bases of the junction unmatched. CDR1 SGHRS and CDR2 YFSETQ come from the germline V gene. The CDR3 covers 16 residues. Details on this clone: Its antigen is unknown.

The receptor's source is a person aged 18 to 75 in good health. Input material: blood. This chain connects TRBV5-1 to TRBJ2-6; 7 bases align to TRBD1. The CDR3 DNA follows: TGCGCCAGCAGCTCAAACAGGGGCAGGGGGGCCAACGTCCTGACTTTC. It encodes CASSSNRGRGANVLTF.